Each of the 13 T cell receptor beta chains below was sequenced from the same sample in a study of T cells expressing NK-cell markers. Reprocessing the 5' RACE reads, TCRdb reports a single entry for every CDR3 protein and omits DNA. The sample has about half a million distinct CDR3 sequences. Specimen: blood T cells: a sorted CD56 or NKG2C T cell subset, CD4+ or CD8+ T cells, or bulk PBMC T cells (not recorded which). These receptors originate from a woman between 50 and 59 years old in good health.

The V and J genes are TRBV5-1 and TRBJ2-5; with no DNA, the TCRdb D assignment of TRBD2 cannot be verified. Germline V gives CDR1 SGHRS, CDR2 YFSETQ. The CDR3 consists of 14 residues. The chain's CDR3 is CASKTLAVQETQYF.

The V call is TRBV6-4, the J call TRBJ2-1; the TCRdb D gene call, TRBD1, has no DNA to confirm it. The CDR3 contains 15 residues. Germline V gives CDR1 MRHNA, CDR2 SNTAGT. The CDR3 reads CASSEGRNSYNEQFF.

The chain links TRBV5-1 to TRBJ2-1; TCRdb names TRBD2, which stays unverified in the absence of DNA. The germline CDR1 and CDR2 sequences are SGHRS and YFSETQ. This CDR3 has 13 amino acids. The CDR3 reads CASALADYNEQFF.

CDR3 in amino acids: CASSQVPGQGYGYTF. The chain recombines TRBV3-1 with TRBJ1-2; checking the TCRdb D call of TRBD1 is not possible without DNA. This CDR3 has 15 amino acids. Germline V lookup: CDR1 LGHDT, CDR2 YNNKEL (reference sequence).

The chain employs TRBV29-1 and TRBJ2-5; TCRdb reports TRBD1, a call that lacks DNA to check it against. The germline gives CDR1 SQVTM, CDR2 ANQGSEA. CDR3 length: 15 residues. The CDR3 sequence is CSVLTWDRGRETQYF.

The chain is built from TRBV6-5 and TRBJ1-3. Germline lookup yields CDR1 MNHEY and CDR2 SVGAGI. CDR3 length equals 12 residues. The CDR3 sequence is CASSAQGNTIYF.

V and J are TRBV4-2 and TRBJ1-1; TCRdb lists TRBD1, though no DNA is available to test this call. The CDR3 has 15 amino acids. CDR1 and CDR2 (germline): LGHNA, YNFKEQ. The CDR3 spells CASSRDGTANTEAFF.

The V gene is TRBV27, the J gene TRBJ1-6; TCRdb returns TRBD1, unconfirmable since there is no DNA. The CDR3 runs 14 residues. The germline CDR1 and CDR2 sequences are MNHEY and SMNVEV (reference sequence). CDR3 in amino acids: CASKPTGVNSPLHF.

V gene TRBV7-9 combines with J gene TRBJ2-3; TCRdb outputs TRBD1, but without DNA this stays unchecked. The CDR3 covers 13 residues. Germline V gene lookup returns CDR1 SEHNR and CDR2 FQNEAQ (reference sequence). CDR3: CASSPGERDTQYF.

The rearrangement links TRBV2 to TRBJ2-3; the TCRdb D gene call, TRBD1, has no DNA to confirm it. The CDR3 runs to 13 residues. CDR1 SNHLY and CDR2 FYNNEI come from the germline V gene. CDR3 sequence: CASSESPGGTQYF.

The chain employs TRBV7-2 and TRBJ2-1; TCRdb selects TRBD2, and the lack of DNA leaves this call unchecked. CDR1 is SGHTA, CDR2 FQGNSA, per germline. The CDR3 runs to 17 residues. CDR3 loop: CASSPDRGEGRKDEQFF.

Here the CDR3 reads CASSLDRPFGDEQFF. The chain recombines TRBV7-9 with TRBJ2-1. The CDR3 spans 15 residues. Germline loops: CDR1 SEHNR, CDR2 FQNEAQ (reference sequence).

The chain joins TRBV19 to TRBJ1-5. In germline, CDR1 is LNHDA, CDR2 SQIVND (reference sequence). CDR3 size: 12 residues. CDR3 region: CASSIVNQPQHF.